This is a list of T cell receptor beta chains from one sample in a study of regulatory T cells in long-lasting Graves disease. One entry per CDR3 protein results from TCRdb running MiXCR on the multiplex PCR reads. The data contain some 370,000 distinct CDR3 sequences, 23% of them singletons. Material: peripheral blood mononuclear cells (PBMCs), obtained when the disease was refractory, from a patient treated with antithyroid drugs. Receptors were obtained from a woman aged 40 to 49 with Graves disease. The CDR3 runs from the conserved cysteine through the conserved F or W. The order of the fields is clone size, J gene, V gene, CDR3 protein. A row's size may be missing; if present it is once, few, many or a size class.

many | TRBJ1-6 | TRBV15 | CATSSSYQGLTFNSPLHF
many | TRBJ1-5 | TRBV28 | CASRDRSNQPQHF
few | TRBJ1-1 | TRBV19 | CASSILGFTEAFF
- | TRBJ1-1 | TRBV5-5 | CASSLTHTEAFF
many | TRBJ2-7 | TRBV11-2 | CASSPSPGNHEQYF
few | TRBJ1-5 | TRBV19 | CASGGRRTDRNQPQHF
- | TRBJ2-2 | TRBV7-3 | CASTLQGGLGTGELFF
many | TRBJ2-2 | TRBV7-3 | CASSLTALADGELFF
few | TRBJ1-1 | TRBV7-9 | CASSSYREATEAFF
few | TRBJ2-4 | TRBV7-2 | CASSSVAGAKNIQYF
many | TRBJ2-4 | TRBV27 | CASSYSPGGAKNIQYF